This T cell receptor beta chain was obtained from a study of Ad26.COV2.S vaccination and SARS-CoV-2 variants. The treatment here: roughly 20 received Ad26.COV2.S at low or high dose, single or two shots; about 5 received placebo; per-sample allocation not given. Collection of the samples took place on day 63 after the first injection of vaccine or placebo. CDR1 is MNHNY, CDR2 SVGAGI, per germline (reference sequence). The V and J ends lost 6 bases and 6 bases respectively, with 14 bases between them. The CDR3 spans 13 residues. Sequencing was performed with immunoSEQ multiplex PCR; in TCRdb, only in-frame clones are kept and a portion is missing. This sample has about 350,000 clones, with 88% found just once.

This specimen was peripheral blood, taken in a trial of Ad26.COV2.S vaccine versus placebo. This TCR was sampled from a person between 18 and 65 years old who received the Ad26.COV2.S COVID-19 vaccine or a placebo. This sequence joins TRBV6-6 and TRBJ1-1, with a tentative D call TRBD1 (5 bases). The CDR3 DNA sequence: TGTGCCAGCAGCCCAAGGGGTGGCGCTGAAGCTTTCTTT. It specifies CASSPRGGAEAFF.